A single sample is the source of the 16 T cell receptor beta chains below, sequenced in a study of radiotherapy plus CTLA-4 blockade in lung cancer. TCRdb's copy holds only in-frame clones and misses some; the assay was immunoSEQ multiplex PCR. This table holds 52,000 or so clones, almost 85% found once. Sample: peripheral blood, taken from a patient treated with radiotherapy plus ipilimumab. The receptors come from a human donor with non-small cell lung cancer whose response to radiotherapy plus ipilimumab could not be evaluated.

V is TRBV5-6 and J is TRBJ2-7; 15 bases fit TRBD2. The germline gives CDR1 SGHDT, CDR2 YYEEEE. V shed 2 bases and J 2 bases; nucleotides not matched to a gene: 5. There are 17 residues in the CDR3. CDR3 sequence reads: CASSFPGLAGGPYEQYF. Written as DNA, the CDR3 is TGTGCCAGCAGCTTCCCGGGACTAGCGGGAGGACCCTACGAGCAGTACTTC.

The rearrangement uses TRBV4-1 and TRBJ1-4; 10 bases are a match to TRBD1. Germline trimming cut 0 bases from V and 11 bases from J; bases unmatched to any gene: 12. CDR1 is MGHRA and CDR2 is YSYEKL in the germline V gene. This CDR3 comprises 17 residues. This CDR3 is CASSQEGTGTGVGKLFF. The CDR3 nucleotides are TGCGCCAGCAGCCAAGAGGGGACCGGGACAGGGGTCGGGAAACTGTTTTTT.

Points on this clone: The sample holds other DNA sequences that translate to the same CDR3. This chain uses TRBV6-5 with TRBJ2-7; 7 nucleotides align to TRBD1. Per the germline V gene, CDR1 is MNHEY and CDR2 is SVGAGI. With V trimmed by 4 bases and J by 3 bases, 6 bases remained unmatched. This CDR3 region has 14 residues. The chain's CDR3 is CASSSRDSNYEQYF. CDR3 bases: TGTGCCAGCAGTTCCCGGGACAGTAACTACGAGCAGTACTTC.

Only a few counts were recorded for this clone. The chain combines TRBV19 with TRBJ2-7; TRBD2 aligns across 7 bases. This CDR3 has 17 residues. After removal of 2 bases from V and 6 bases from J, the junction contained 16 bases not matched to a gene. The V gene's germline CDR1 is LNHDA and CDR2 SQIVND (reference sequence). The CDR3 DNA reads as TGTGCCAGTAGTATATCCGCCAGGCGGGGGAGGGCGGTCGAGCAGTACTTC. Translated: CASSISARRGRAVEQYF.

The V call is TRBV7-9, the J call TRBJ2-7; TRBD1 matches 8 bases. V was clipped by 5 bases and J by 3 bases; unmatched bases: 12. CDR3 length: 16 residues. The germline V gene encodes CDR1 SEHNR and CDR2 FQNEAQ (reference sequence). In DNA form, the CDR3 reads TGTGCCAGCAGCCCCCAGACCGCAGACAGGGGCTACGAGCAGTACTTC. Protein product: CASSPQTADRGYEQYF.

The rearrangement links TRBV18 to TRBJ1-2; no reliable D call. V was shortened by 2 bases and J by 2 bases, with 12 bases between the two germline ends. Germline assignment: CDR1 KGHSH and CDR2 LQKENI. The CDR3 is made up of 15 amino acids. CDR3 bases: TGTGCCAGCTCACCAAGTACCCAGATAAACTATGGCTACACCTTC. It codes for CASSPSTQINYGYTF.

The chain combines TRBV5-1 with TRBJ2-7, with 9 bases that match TRBD1. V was clipped by 7 bases and J by 0 bases; unmatched bases: 2. The CDR3 contains 13 residues. Looked up from germline, CDR1 is SGHRS and CDR2 is YFSETQ. CDR3 amino acids: CASGTGHSYEQYF. The CDR3 DNA follows: TGCGCCAGCGGGACAGGGCACTCCTACGAGCAGTACTTC.

The chain employs TRBV7-2 and TRBJ1-4; 9 bases agree with TRBD1. The CDR3 runs to 16 residues. From germline, CDR1 is SGHTA and CDR2 FQGNSA. With V trimmed by 3 bases and J by 4 bases, 6 bases remained unmatched. This CDR3 reads CASSFYRGQGNEKLFF. The CDR3 DNA reads as TGTGCCAGCAGCTTCTACAGGGGGCAGGGTAATGAAAAACTGTTTTTT. The full variable domain, with the rest looked up from reference TRBV7-2 and TRBJ1-4, is GAGVSQSPSNKVTEKGKDVELRCDPISGHTALYWYRQSLGQGLEFLIYFQGNSAPDKSGLPSDRFSAERTGGSVSTLTIQRTQQEDSAVYLCASSFYRGQGNEKLFFGSGTQLSVL.

This sequence joins TRBV5-1 and TRBJ2-5, with 11 positions matching TRBD1. The DNA end is more similar to TRBJ2-7, so the J call may be wrong. Germline V gene lookup returns CDR1 SGHRS and CDR2 YFSETQ. This CDR3 spans 14 amino acids. The DNA for the CDR3 is TGCGCCAGCAGCCACGGAGGGACAGGGGGCGAGCAGTACTTC. Amino acid sequence: CASSHGGTGGEQYF.

V is TRBV7-2 and J is TRBJ2-7; 10 bases fit TRBD2. Germline assignment: CDR1 SGHTA and CDR2 FQGNSA. J gave up 3 bases and V 2 bases, and 10 bases lay outside the gene matches. The CDR3 spans 17 residues. CDR3 in amino acids: CASSLRPAGGSSYEQYF. The CDR3 nucleotides are TGTGCCAGCAGCTTACGACCAGCGGGGGGGTCTAGCTACGAGCAGTACTTC.

The chain links TRBV4-3 to TRBJ1-3; D perhaps matches TRBD1 (6 bases). Trimming removed 1 base from V and 0 bases from J, with 16 bases in between. The CDR3 runs to 18 residues. CDR1 and CDR2 from the germline V gene are LGHNA and YSLEER. The CDR3, as DNA: TGCGCCAGCAGCCAAGGGGGGCTCGGACAGAGCTCTGGAAACACCATATATTTT. Translating it yields CASSQGGLGQSSGNTIYF.

In the case of this clone: Other DNA sequences in the same sample also yield this CDR3. The chain is built from TRBV7-2 and TRBJ2-3; no clear D. This CDR3 spans 14 amino acids. The V end lost 5 bases, the J end lost 2 bases, and 11 bases lay between the germline ends. Per the germline V gene, CDR1 is SGHTA and CDR2 is FQGNSA. In DNA, the CDR3 is TGTGCCAGCAGCCTAGGCGGTCCCACAGATACGCAGTATTTT. It translates to CASSLGGPTDTQYF.

The chain combines TRBV19 with TRBJ2-7; D perhaps matches TRBD1 (6 bases). Trimming pared 4 bases from V and 2 bases from J, leaving 12 bases between. Per germline, CDR1 LNHDA and CDR2 SQIVND (reference sequence). The CDR3 consists of 14 residues. CDR3 sequence reads: CASSTQGSAYEQYF. CDR3 DNA sequence: TGTGCCAGTAGTACCCAGGGGTCCGCCTACGAGCAGTACTTC.

V and J are TRBV10-1 and TRBJ1-1, with D tentatively TRBD1 (6 bases). Germline values: CDR1 WNHNN, CDR2 SYGVQD (reference sequence). Between the trimmed V and J ends, which lost 6 bases and 5 bases, there was a span of 16 bases. This CDR3 has 14 residues. The CDR3 DNA reads as TGCGCCAGCAGGGGAGCCAGGGGATGGACTGAAGCTTTCTTT. Translation: CASRGARGWTEAFF.

This clone came up once. This chain uses TRBV29-1 with TRBJ1-1; the match to TRBD1 covers 8 bases. The CDR3 loop spans 13 amino acids. Trimming at V came to 7 bases and at J to 0 bases, leaving 4 bases not matched to a gene. Germline V CDR1 and CDR2: SQVTM, ANQGSEA. CDR3 sequence reads: CSADREMNTEAFF. In DNA, the CDR3 is TGCAGCGCGGACAGGGAAATGAACACTGAAGCTTTCTTT.

This clone was observed a handful of times. The genes are TRBV6-1 and TRBJ1-2, with 8 bases lining up with TRBD1. The CDR3 is 15 amino acids. Germline-derived CDR1 and CDR2 are MNHNS and SASEGT. Germline trimming cut 2 bases from V and 0 bases from J; bases unmatched to any gene: 2. CDR3 DNA sequence: TGTGCCAGCAGTGAAAGACAGGGGTCTAACTATGGCTACACCTTC. Amino acids: CASSERQGSNYGYTF.